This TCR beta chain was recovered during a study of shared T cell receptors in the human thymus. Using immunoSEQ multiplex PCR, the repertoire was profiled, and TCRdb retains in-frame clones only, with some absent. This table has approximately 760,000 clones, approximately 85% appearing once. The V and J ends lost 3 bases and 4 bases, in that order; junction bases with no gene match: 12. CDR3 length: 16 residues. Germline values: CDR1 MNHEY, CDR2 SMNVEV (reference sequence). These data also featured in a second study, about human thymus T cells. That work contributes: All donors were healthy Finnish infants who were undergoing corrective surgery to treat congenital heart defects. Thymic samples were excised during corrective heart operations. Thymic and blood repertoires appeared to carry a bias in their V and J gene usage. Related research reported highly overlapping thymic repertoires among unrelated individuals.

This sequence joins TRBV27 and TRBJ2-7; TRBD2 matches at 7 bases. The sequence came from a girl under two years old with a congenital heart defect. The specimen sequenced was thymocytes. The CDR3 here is CASSFSGGITHYEQYF. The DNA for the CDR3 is TGTGCCAGCAGTTTCTCGGGGGGAATAACTCATTACGAGCAGTACTTC.